The subject of this entry is one TCR beta chain. This entry comes from a study of cytomegalovirus exposure and HLA in healthy donors. Trimming removed 6 bases from V and 6 bases from J, with 15 bases in between. CDR3 length: 14 residues. Germline assignment: CDR1 MNHEY and CDR2 SVGAGI. A multiplex PCR was run with 60 Vbeta primers and 13 Jbeta primers. This table comes from immunoSEQ multiplex PCR, and its TCRdb copy is limited to in-frame clones, with some not included. The sample gives more than 100,000 clones, around 63% of which show up once; 8% to 10% is in the top ten. This chain uses TRBV6-5 with TRBJ1-5; possible D gene TRBD1, 6 bases. This TCR derives from a man in his forties or fifties in good health and CMV-seropositive. What was sequenced was PBMCs. CDR3 sequence reads: CASSSGVSLQPQHF. The CDR3, as DNA: TGTGCCAGCAGCTCAGGGGTGTCGCTTCAGCCCCAGCATTTT.